The clone carrying this TCR beta chain was detected only a few times. Libraries were prepared by immunoSEQ multiplex PCR; TCRdb keeps only in-frame clonotypes and omits some of them. The sample comprises about 51,000 clones, roughly 80% of which are singletons, and 10% rests with the top ten. The data are from a study of control samples from healthy donors and cancer patients. Germline V lookup: CDR1 SGHNT, CDR2 YENEEA. The CDR3 has 15 amino acids. Trimming pared 5 bases from V and 4 bases from J, leaving 14 bases between. The sequence was obtained from a man between 70 and 80 years old in good health. The sequencing input was blood. The V gene is TRBV11-3, the J gene TRBJ2-2, with D possibly TRBD2 on 8 matching bases. The CDR3 loop reads CASSRGGQITGELFF. The CDR3, as DNA: TGTGCCAGCAGCCGGGGGGGACAGATCACCGGGGAGCTGTTTTTT.